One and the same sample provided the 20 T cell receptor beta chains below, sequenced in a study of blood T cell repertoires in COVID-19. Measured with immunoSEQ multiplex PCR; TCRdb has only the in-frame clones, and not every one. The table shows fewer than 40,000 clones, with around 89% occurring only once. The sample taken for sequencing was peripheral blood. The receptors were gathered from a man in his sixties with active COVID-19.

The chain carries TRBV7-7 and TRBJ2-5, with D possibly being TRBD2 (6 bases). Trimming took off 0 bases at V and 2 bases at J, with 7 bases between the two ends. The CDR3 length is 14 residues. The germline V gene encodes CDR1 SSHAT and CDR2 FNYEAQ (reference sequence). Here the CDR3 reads CASSLAGTQETQYF. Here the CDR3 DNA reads TGTGCCAGCAGCTTAGCCGGGACTCAAGAGACCCAGTACTTC.

CDR3 sequence (DNA): TGTGCCAGCAGTTACTCCGGGCCACGGGGTGAGCAGTTCTTC. Translating it yields CASSYSGPRGEQFF. The chain carries TRBV6-5 and TRBJ2-1; D is possibly TRBD2 (5 bases). Trimming cost V 0 bases and J 9 bases, with 12 bases left between them. This CDR3 has 14 residues. Germline V gene data show CDR1 as MNHEY and CDR2 as SVGAGI.

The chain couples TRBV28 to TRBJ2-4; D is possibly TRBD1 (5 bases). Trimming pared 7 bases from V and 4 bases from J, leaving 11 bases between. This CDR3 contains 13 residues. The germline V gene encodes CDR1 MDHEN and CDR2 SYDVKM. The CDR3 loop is CASMKGWKNIQYF. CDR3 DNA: TGTGCCAGCATGAAGGGGTGGAAAAACATTCAGTACTTC.

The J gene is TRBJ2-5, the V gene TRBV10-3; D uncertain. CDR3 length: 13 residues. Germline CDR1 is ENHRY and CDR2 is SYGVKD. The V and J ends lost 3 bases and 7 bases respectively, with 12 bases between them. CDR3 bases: TGTGCCATCAGTGATCGGCGGCCCGGGACCCAGTACTTC. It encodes CAISDRRPGTQYF.

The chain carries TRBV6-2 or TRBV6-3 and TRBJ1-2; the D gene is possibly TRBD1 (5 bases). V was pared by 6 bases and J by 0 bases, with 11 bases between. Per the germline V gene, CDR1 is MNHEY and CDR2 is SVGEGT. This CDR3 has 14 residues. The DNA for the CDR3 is TGTGCCAGCAGCACGGACAAGTCTAACTATGGCTACACCTTC. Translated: CASSTDKSNYGYTF.

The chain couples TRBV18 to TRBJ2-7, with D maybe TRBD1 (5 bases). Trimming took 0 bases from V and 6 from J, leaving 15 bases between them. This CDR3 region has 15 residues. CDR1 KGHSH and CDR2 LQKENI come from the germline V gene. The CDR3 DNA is TGTGCCAGCTCACCACCCCAGGGATGGGGCGGCGAGCAGTACTTC. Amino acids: CASSPPQGWGGEQYF.

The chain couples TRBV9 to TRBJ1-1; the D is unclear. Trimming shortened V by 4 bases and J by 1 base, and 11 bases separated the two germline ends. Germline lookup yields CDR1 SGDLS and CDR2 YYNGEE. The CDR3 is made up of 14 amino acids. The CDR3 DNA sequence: TGTGCCAGCAGCTGGAGGGCGACGAACACTGAAGCTTTCTTT. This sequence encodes CASSWRATNTEAFF.

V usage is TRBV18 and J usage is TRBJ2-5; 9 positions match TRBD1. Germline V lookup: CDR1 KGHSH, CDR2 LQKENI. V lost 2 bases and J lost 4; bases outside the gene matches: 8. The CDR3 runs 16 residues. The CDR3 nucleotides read TGTGCCAGCTCACCAAGATTTGGGACAGGGACAGAGACCCAGTACTTC. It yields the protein CASSPRFGTGTETQYF.

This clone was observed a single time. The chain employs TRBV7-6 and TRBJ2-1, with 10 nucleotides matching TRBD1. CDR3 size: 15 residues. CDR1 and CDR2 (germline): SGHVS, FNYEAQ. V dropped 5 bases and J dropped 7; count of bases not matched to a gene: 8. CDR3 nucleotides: TGTGCCAGCAGCCTAGGACAGGGGGTCATAAATGAGCAGTTCTTC. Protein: CASSLGQGVINEQFF.

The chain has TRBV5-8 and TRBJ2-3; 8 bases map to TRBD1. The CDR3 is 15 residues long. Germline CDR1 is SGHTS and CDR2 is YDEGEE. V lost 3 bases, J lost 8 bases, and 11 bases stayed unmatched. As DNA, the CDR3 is TGTGCCAGCAGCTACGACAGGGGAAGAAGAGGTACGCAGTATTTT. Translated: CASSYDRGRRGTQYF.

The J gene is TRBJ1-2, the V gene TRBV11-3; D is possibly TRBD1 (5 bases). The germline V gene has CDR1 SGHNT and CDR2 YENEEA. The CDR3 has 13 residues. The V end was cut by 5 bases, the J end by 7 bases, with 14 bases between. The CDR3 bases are TGTGCCAGCAGCCCCCGGACATGGGGTGGCTACACCTTC. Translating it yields CASSPRTWGGYTF.

CDR3 in amino acids: CASRTGSYYNSPLHF. As DNA, the CDR3 is TGTGCCAGCCGGACAGGGAGTTACTATAATTCACCCCTCCACTTT. The genes are TRBV2 and TRBJ1-6; 8 bases agree with TRBD1. V dropped 8 bases and J dropped 3; count of bases not matched to a gene: 6. The CDR3 sequence is 15 residues long. Germline V gene sequence: CDR1 SNHLY, CDR2 FYNNEI.

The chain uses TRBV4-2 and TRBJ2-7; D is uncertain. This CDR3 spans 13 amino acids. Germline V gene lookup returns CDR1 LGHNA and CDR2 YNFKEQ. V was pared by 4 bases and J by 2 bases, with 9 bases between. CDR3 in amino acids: CASSPDLAYEQYF. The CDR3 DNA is TGTGCCAGCAGCCCCGACTTGGCCTACGAGCAGTACTTC.

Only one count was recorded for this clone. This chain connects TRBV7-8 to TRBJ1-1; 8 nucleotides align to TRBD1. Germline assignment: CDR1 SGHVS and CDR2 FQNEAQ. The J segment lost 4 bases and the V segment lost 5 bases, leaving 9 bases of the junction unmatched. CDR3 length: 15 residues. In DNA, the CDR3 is TGTGCCAGCAGCCCTCGGACAGGGTCGAGCACTGAAGCTTTCTTT. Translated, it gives CASSPRTGSSTEAFF.

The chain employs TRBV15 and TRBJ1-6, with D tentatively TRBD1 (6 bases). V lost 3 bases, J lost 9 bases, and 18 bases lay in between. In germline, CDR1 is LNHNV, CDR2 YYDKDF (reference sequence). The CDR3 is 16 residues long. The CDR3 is CATSRNRALTGSPLHF. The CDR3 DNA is TGTGCCACCAGCAGGAACAGGGCCTTAACGGGTTCACCCCTCCACTTT.

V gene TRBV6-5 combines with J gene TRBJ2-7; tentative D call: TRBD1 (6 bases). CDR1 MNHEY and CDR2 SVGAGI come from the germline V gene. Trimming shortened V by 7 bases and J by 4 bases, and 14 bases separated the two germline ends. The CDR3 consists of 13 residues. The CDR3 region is CASTPRGGYEQYF. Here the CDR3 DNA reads TGTGCCAGCACCCCCAGGGGTGGGTACGAGCAGTACTTC.

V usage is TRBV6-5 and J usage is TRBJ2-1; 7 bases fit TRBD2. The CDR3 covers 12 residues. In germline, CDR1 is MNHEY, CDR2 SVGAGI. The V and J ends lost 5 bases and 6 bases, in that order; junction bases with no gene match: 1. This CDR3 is CASSIAGNEQFF. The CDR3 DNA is TGTGCCAGCAGTATAGCGGGCAATGAGCAGTTCTTC.

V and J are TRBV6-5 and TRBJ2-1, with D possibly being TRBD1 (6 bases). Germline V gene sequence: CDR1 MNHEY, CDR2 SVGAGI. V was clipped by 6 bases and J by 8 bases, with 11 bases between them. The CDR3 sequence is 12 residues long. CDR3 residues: CASRGGLHEQFF. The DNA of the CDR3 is TGTGCCAGCAGAGGGGGATTACATGAGCAGTTCTTC.

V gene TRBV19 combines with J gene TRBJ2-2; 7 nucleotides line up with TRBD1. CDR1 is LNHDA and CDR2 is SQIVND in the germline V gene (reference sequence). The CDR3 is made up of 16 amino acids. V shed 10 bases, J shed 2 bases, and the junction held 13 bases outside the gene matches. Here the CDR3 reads CATGAPTGVNTGELFF. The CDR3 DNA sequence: TGTGCCACGGGCGCCCCAACAGGGGTCAACACCGGGGAGCTGTTTTTT.

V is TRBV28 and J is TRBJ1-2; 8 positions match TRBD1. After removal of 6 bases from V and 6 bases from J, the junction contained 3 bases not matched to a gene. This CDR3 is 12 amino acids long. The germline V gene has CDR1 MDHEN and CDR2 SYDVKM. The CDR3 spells CASSPDRDGYTF. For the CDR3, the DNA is TGTGCCAGCAGCCCGGACAGGGATGGCTACACCTTC.